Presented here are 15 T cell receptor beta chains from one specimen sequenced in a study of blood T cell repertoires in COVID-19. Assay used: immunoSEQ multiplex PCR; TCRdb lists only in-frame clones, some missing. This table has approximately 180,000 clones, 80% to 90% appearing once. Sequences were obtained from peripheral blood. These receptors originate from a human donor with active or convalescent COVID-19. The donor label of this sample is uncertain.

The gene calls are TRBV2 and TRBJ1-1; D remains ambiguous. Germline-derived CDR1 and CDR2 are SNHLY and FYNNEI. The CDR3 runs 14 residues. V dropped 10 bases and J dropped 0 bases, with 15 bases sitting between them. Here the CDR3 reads CATTGGTLNTEAFF. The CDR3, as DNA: TGTGCCACCACGGGAGGTACACTGAACACTGAAGCTTTCTTT.

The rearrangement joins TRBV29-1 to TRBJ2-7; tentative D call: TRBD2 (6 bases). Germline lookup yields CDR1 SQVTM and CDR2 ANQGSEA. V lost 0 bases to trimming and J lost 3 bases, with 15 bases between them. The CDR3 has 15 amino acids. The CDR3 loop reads CSVEEAGSGIYEQYF. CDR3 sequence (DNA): TGCAGCGTTGAAGAGGCGGGGTCGGGGATCTACGAGCAGTACTTC.

The chain's CDR3 is CAISGRWPGRALYEQFF. DNA of the CDR3: TGTGCCATCAGTGGGCGGTGGCCGGGGAGGGCCTTGTATGAGCAGTTCTTC. The chain couples TRBV10-3 to TRBJ2-1; TRBD2 matches at 7 bases. The junction had 17 bases not matched to a gene; V was cut back by 4 bases and J by 8 bases. Per germline, CDR1 ENHRY and CDR2 SYGVKD. This CDR3 has 17 amino acids.

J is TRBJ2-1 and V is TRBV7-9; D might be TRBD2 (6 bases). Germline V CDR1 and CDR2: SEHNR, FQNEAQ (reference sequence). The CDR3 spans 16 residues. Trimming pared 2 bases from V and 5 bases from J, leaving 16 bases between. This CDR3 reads CASSLRSGGANNEQFF. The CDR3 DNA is TGTGCCAGCAGCTTACGGTCGGGCGGGGCCAACAATGAGCAGTTCTTC.

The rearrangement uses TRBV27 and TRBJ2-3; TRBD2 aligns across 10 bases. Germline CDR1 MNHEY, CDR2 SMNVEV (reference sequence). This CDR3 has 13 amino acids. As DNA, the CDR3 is TGTGGAAGCGAGCGGGAGGGCAGGGATACGCAGTATTTT. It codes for CGSEREGRDTQYF.

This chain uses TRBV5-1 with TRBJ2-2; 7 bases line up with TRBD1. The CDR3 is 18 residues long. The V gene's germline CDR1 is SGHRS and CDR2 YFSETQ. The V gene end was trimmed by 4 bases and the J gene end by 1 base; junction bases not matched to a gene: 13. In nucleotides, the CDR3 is TGCGCCAGCAGCGTCGTTTTGCTAGGGGGCTTGAACACCGGGGAGCTGTTTTTT. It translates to CASSVVLLGGLNTGELFF. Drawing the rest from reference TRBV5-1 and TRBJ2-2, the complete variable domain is KAGVTQTPRYLIKTRGQQVTLSCSPISGHRSVSWYQQTPGQGLQFLFEYFSETQRNKGNFPGRFSGRQFSNSRSEMNVSTLELGDSALYLCASSVVLLGGLNTGELFFGEGSRLTVL.

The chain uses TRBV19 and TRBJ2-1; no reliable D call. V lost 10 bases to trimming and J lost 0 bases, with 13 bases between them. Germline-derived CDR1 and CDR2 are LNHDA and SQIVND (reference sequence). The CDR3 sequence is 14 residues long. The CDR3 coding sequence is TGTGCCACCCGAGTATTTTCCTCCTACAATGAGCAGTTCTTC. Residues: CATRVFSSYNEQFF.

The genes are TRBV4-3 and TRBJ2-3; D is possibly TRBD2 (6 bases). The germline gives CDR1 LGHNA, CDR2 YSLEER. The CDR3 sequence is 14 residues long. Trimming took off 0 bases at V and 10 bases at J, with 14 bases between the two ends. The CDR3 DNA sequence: TGCGCCAGCAGCCAAGATGGGGACTCTCCATCGCAGTATTTT. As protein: CASSQDGDSPSQYF.

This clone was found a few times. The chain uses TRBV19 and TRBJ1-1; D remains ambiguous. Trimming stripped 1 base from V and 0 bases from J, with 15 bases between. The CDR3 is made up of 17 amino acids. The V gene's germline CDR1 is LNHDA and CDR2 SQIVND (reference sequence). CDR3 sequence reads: CASSIVGPSGMNTEAFF. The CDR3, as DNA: TGTGCCAGTAGTATAGTGGGCCCCTCGGGGATGAACACTGAAGCTTTCTTT.

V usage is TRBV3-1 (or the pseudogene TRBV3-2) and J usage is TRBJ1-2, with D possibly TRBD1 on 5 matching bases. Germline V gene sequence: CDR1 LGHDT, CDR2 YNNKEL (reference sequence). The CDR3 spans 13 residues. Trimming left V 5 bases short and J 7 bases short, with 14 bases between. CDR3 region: CASSSRDGSGYTF. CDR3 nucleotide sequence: TGTGCCAGCAGCTCGCGGGACGGCTCTGGCTACACCTTC.

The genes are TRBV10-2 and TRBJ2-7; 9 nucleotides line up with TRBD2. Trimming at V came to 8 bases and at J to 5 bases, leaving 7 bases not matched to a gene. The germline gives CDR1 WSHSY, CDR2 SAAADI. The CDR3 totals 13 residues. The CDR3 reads CASGGGRANEQYF. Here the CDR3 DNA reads TGCGCCAGCGGTGGCGGGAGGGCCAACGAGCAGTACTTC.

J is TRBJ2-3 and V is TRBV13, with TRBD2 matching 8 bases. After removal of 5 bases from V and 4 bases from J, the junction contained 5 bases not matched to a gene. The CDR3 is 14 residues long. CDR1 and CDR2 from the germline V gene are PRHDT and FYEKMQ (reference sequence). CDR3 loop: CASSRAGVADTQYF. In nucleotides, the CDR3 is TGTGCCAGCAGCCGAGCGGGGGTAGCAGATACGCAGTATTTT.

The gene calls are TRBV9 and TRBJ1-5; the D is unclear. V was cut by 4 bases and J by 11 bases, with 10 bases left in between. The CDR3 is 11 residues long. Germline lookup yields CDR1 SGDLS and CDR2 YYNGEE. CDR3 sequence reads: CASSPRRAQHF. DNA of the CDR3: TGTGCCAGCAGCCCCCGGAGAGCCCAGCATTTT.

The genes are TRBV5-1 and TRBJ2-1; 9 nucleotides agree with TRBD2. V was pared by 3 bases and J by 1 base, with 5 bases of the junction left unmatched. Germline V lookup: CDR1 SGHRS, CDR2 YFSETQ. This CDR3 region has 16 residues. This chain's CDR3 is CASSSWRGGSYNEQFF. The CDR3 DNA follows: TGCGCCAGCAGCTCCTGGCGGGGGGGGTCCTACAATGAGCAGTTCTTC.

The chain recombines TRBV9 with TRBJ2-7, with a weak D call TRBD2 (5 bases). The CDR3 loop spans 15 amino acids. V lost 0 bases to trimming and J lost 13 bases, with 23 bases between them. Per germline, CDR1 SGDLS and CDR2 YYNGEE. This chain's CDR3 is CASSVEFEGGTPQYF. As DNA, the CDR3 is TGTGCCAGCAGCGTAGAATTTGAGGGCGGCACCCCCCAATACTTC. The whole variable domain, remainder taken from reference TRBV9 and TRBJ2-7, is DSGVTQTPKHLITATGQRVTLRCSPRSGDLSVYWYQQSLDQGLQFLIQYYNGEERAKGNILERFSAQQFPDLHSELNLSSLELGDSALYFCASSVEFEGGTPQYFGPGTRLTVT.